This TCR beta chain comes out of a study of CD8 T cells in ankylosing spondylitis. Each TCR beta library was made by quantitative 5'-RACE that incorporated molecular barcodes. TCRdb fed the 5' RACE reads into MiXCR, producing one record per CDR3 protein. The table has hundreds of thousands of distinct CDR3 sequences, about 10% seen once; the top ten hold roughly 0.51%. This clonotype was detected a few times. Antigen specificity is unknown. This CDR3 is 16 amino acids long. Per the germline V gene, CDR1 is DFQATT and CDR2 is SNEGSKA (reference sequence). Trimming removed 6 bases at V and 0 bases at J, with 15 bases between. Study-level points and caveats: The clones that were linked to disease were reported to be significantly enriched in matched synovial fluid samples from ankylosing spondylitis patients. Disease-linked clones, CD8+, were relatively rare in peripheral blood. A motif of 7 to 9 highly homologous TCR beta variants was seen as apparently characteristic of ankylosing spondylitis blood. Earlier authors reported some of these motif variants in reactive arthritis synovial fluid and blood.

The sequence came from a male donor with ankylosing spondylitis. Material for sequencing was blood, either unsorted or a sorted T cell fraction (not recorded which). The chain couples TRBV20-1 to TRBJ1-6; D is unclear. The CDR3 nucleotides read TGCAGTGCGGAGAGGGTCGAGAGCTCCTATAATTCACCCCTCCACTTT. It encodes CSAERVESSYNSPLHF.